This T cell receptor beta chain comes out of a study of T-cell reconstitution after alpha-beta-depleted transplantation in children. There are 14 residues in the CDR3. Deletions cut 10 bases from V and 1 base from J, with 16 bases between. Germline assignment: CDR1 PRHDT and CDR2 FYEKMQ (reference sequence). Unique molecular identifiers were used to barcode this TCRbeta library. MiXCR, applied by TCRdb to the PCR reads, yields one record per CDR3 protein. The repertoire consists of about 200,000 distinct CDR3 sequences, with around 8.4% occurring once and the leading ten covering about a third. The source is a male patient under 10 years old who had a stem cell transplant for acute myeloid leukemia, so the T cells may come from the graft donor. The chain joins TRBV13 to TRBJ1-1; no firm D call. Specimen: PBMCs, mostly from graft donor cells, collected 360 days after TCRalphabeta/CD19-depleted stem cell transplant. CDR3 residues: CAMSSPLENTEAFF. The CDR3 region has the DNA TGTGCCATGAGCTCCCCGCTCGAGAACACTGAAGCTTTCTTT.